The clone carrying this T cell receptor beta chain occurred many times. Its antigen is unidentified. The entry originates in a study of a mutant IDH1 vaccine in newly diagnosed glioma. The study's findings and limits: Any relationship between pseudoprogression and changes in top peripheral T cell clonotypes seemed absent.

Data came from immunoSEQ multiplex PCR; TCRdb stores just in-frame clones and leaves some out. This repertoire shows 60,000 to 85,000 clones, approximately 85% found once; its top ten account for roughly 8.2%. The time point is: baseline, week 1 (first vaccination visit). Described treatment: pre-vaccination baseline after standard-of-care therapy. New IDH1-mutant, ATRX-lost WHO grade 3 or 4 astrocytomas occurred in donors. The specimen comprised PBMCs, sampled from a glioma patient treated with radiotherapy, temozolomide or both. This clonotype was obtained from a man aged 45-65 years with glioma.

The CDR3 reads CASSLGTAEAFF. In DNA, the CDR3 is TGTGCCAGCAGTCTCGGGACAGCCGAAGCTTTCTTT. J is TRBJ1-1 and V is TRBV6-6; TRBD1 agrees at 7 bases. There are 12 residues in the CDR3. The ends lost 5 bases at V and 8 bases at J; junction bases unmatched: 5. The germline CDR1 and CDR2 sequences are MNHNY and SVGAGI (reference sequence).